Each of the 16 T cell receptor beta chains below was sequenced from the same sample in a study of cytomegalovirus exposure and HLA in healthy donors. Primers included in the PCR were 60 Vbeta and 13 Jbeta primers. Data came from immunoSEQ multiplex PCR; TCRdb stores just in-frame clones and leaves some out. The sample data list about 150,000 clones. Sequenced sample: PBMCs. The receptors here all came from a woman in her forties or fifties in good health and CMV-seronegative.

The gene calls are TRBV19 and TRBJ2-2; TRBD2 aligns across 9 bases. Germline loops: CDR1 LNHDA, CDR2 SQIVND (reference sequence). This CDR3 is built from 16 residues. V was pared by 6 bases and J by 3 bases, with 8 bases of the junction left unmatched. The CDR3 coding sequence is TGTGCCAGTAGGACCTTAGCGGGAGAGGACACCGGGGAGCTGTTTTTT. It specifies CASRTLAGEDTGELFF.

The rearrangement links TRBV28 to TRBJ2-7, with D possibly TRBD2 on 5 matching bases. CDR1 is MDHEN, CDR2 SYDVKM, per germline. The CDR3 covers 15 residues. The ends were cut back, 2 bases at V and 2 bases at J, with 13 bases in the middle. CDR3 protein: CASSLRAGLTYEQYF. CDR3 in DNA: TGTGCCAGCAGTTTACGTGCGGGCCTCACCTACGAGCAGTACTTC. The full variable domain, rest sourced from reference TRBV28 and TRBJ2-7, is DVKVTQSSRYLVKRTGEKVFLECVQDMDHENMFWYRQDPGLGLRLIYFSYDVKMKEKGDIPEGYSVSREKKERFSLILESASTNQTSMYLCASSLRAGLTYEQYFGPGTRLTVT.

The CDR3 coding sequence is TGTGCCAGCAGTTTACGAGGGTTCCCCTACGAGCAGTACTTC. It codes for CASSLRGFPYEQYF. The V gene is TRBV28, the J gene TRBJ2-7; a possible D gene is TRBD2 (5 bases). Germline V CDR1 and CDR2: MDHEN, SYDVKM. The length of the CDR3 is 14 residues. The V end lost 2 bases, the J end lost 2 bases, and 10 bases lay between the germline ends.

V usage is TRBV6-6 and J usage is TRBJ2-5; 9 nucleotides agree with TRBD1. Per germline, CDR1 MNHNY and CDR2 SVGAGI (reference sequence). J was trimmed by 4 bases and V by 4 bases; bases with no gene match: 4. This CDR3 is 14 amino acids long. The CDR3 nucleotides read TGTGCCAGCAGTTCCCTGGACAGGGGAGAGACCCAGTACTTC. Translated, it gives CASSSLDRGETQYF.

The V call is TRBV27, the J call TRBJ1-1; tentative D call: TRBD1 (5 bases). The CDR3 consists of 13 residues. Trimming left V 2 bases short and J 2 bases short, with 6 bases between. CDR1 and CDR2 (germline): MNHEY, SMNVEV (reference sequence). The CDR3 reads CASSLDSNTEAFF. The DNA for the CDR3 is TGTGCCAGCAGTTTAGACAGTAACACTGAAGCTTTCTTT.

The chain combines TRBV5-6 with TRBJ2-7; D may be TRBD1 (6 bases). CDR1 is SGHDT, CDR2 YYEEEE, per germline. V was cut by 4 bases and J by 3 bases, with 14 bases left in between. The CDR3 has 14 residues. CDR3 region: CASSTPGQVYEQYF. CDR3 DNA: TGTGCCAGCAGCACTCCGGGACAAGTCTACGAGCAGTACTTC. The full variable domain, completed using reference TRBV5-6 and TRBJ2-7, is DAGVTQSPTHLIKTRGQQVTLRCSPKSGHDTVSWYQQALGQGPQFIFQYYEEEERQRGNFPDRFSGHQFPNYSSELNVNALLLGDSALYLCASSTPGQVYEQYFGPGTRLTVT.

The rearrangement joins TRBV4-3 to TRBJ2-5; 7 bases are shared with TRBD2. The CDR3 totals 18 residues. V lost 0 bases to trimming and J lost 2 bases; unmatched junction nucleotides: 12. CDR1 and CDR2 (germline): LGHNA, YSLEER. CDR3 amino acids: CASSQERQTPGGQETQYF. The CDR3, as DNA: TGCGCCAGCAGCCAAGAAAGACAGACACCGGGGGGACAAGAGACCCAGTACTTC.

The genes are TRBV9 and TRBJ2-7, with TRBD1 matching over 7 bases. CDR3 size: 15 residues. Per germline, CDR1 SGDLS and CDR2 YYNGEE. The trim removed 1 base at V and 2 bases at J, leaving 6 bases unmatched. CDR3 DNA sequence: TGTGCCAGCAGCGTATTCCCCGGACAGGCCTACGAGCAGTACTTC. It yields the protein CASSVFPGQAYEQYF.

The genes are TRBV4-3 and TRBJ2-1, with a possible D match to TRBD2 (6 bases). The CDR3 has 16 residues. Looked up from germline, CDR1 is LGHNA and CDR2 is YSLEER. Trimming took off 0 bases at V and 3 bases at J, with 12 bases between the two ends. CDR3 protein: CASSQDSGAGYNEQFF. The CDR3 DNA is TGCGCCAGCAGCCAAGATTCGGGAGCGGGCTACAATGAGCAGTTCTTC.

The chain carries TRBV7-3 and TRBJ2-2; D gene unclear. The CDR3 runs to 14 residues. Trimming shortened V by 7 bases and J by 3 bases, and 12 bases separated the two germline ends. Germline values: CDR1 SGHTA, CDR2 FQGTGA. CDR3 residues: CASTLERDTGELFF. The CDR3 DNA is TGTGCCAGCACCCTCGAACGAGACACCGGGGAGCTGTTTTTT.

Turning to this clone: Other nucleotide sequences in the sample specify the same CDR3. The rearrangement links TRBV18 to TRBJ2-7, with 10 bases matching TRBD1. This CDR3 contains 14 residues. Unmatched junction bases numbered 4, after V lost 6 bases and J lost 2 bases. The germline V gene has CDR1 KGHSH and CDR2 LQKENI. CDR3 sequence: CASSPGTGAYEQYF. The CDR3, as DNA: TGTGCCAGCTCCCCCGGGACAGGGGCCTACGAGCAGTACTTC.

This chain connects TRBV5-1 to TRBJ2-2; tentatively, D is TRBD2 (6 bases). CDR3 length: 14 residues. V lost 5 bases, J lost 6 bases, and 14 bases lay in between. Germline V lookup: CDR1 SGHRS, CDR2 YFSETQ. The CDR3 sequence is CASSPLTRAGELFF. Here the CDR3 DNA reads TGCGCCAGCAGTCCCCTGACTAGGGCCGGGGAGCTGTTTTTT.

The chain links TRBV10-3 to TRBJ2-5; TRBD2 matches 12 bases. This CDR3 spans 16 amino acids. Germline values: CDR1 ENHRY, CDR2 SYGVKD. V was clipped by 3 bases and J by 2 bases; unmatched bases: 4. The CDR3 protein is CAISEDGTSGQETQYF. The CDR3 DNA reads TGTGCCATCAGTGAAGACGGGACTAGCGGGCAAGAGACCCAGTACTTC.

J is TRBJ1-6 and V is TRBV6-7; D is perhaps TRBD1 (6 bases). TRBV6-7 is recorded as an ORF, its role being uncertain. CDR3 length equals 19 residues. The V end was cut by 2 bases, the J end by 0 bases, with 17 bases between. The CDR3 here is CASSYATGFTSSYNSPLHF. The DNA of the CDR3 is TGTGCCAGCAGTTACGCGACAGGCTTTACAAGCTCCTATAATTCACCCCTCCACTTT.

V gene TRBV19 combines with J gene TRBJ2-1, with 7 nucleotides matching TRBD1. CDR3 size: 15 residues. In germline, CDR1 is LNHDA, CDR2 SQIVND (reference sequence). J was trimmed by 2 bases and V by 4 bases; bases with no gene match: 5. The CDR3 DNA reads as TGTGCCAGTAGTACGGGACAGATCACCTACAATGAGCAGTTCTTC. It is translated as CASSTGQITYNEQFF.

The CDR3 coding sequence is TGCAGCGTTGCTACCTTTTCGGTTACCGGGACAGTGTACGAGCAGTACTTC. It encodes CSVATFSVTGTVYEQYF. The V call is TRBV29-1, the J call TRBJ2-7, with 7 bases lining up with TRBD1. V lost 4 bases and J lost 4; bases outside the gene matches: 19. The CDR3 runs 17 residues. Germline V gene sequence: CDR1 SQVTM, CDR2 ANQGSEA.